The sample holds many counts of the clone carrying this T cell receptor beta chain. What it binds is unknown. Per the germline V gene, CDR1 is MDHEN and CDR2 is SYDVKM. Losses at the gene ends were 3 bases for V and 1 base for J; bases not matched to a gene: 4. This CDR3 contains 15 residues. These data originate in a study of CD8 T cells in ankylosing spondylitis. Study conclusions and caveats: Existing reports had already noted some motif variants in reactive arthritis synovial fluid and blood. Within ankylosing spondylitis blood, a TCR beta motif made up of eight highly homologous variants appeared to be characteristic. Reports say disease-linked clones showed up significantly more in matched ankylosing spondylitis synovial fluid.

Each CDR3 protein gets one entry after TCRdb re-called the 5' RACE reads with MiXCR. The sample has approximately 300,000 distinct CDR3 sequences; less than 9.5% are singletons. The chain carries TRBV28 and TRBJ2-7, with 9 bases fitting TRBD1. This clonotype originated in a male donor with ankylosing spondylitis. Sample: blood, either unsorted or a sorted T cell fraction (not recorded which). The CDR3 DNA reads TGTGCCAGCAGTTTGACAGGGGGAAGGTCCTACGAGCAGTACTTC. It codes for CASSLTGGRSYEQYF.